The entry below describes one T cell receptor beta chain. The antigen remains undetermined. This CDR3 region has 17 residues. The germline V gene has CDR1 LNHDA and CDR2 SQIVND (reference sequence). Trimming cost V 7 bases and J 4 bases, with 22 bases left between them. This entry is derived from a study of T cell responses to AZD1222 COVID-19 vaccine. The repertoire was sequenced with immunoSEQ multiplex PCR; TCRdb's copy has only in-frame clones and lacks some. The table records more than 100,000 clones, 92% of them present only once. Study-wide points: Donors skewed white British and female; clonal diversity was possibly underestimated. Repertoire collection took place solely once the T cell response had peaked.

Material: peripheral blood, obtained 28 days after the second AZD1222 dose. The sequence came from an adult who received the AZD1222 COVID-19 vaccine. The J gene is TRBJ2-2, the V gene TRBV19, with D hard to call. The CDR3 protein is CASTEPGGQTITGELFF. CDR3 DNA: TGTGCCAGTACCGAACCCGGTGGCCAGACGATCACCGGGGAGCTGTTTTTT.